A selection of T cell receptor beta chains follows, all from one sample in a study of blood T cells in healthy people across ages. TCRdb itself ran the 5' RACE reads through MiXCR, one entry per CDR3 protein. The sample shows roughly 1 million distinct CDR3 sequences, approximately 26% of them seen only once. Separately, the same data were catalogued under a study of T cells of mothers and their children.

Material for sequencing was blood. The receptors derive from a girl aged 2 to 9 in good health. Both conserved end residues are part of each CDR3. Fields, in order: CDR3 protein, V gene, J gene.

CDR3: CASSESTSGGLPEQFF; V: TRBV4-2; J: TRBJ2-1
CDR3: CASSLAQIAKNIQYF; V: TRBV7-2; J: TRBJ2-4
CDR3: CASSSRTDYQPQHF; V: TRBV12-3/TRBV12-4; J: TRBJ1-5
CDR3: CASSYELAGLTYEQYF; V: TRBV7-2; J: TRBJ2-7
CDR3: CASSGVLGRNGELFF; V: TRBV6-5; J: TRBJ2-2
CDR3: CASRDETDPSTDTQYF; V: TRBV27; J: TRBJ2-3
CDR3: CASSTYGITGRRAFF; V: TRBV19; J: TRBJ1-1
CDR3: CAGSWLAGADTQYF; V: TRBV6-6; J: TRBJ2-3
CDR3: CASPGLNGYTF; V: TRBV2; J: TRBJ1-2
CDR3: CSASPTSDYEQYF; V: TRBV20-1; J: TRBJ2-7
CDR3: CASSLDWGLVYEQYF; V: TRBV11-2; J: TRBJ2-7
CDR3: CSGVRTSAYEQYF; V: TRBV20-1; J: TRBJ2-7
CDR3: CASSVAGGLFPEQYF; V: TRBV7-2; J: TRBJ2-7
CDR3: CASSYSVQVANYGYTF; V: TRBV6-5; J: TRBJ1-2
CDR3: CASSRNTGSGSEQYF; V: TRBV4-1; J: TRBJ2-7
CDR3: CASSQTILLTGYTF; V: TRBV4-2; J: TRBJ1-2
CDR3: CSARDPGLAGGIQETQYF; V: TRBV20-1; J: TRBJ2-5
CDR3: CAAEDRGLNSPLHF; V: TRBV10-3; J: TRBJ1-6
CDR3: CASTLAQRTDTQYF; V: TRBV6-6; J: TRBJ2-3
CDR3: CASSLRGVSSYEQYF; V: TRBV7-3; J: .
CDR3: CASSQEDRVSVDEQYF; V: TRBV4-1; J: .
CDR3: CASSLVGGFRETQYF; V: TRBV5-8; J: TRBJ2-5
CDR3: CASSRTGGDTDTQYF; V: TRBV6-4; J: TRBJ2-3
CDR3: CASRATSGGGSSYNEQFF; V: TRBV12-3/TRBV12-4; J: TRBJ2-1
CDR3: CASSLGGVGEKLFF; V: TRBV6-5; J: TRBJ1-4
CDR3: CATSRDMGVGTSKFF; V: TRBV15; J: TRBJ2-5
CDR3: CASSLGLLAFF; V: TRBV12-3/TRBV12-4; J: TRBJ1-1
CDR3: CAISETTTNTGELFF; V: TRBV10-3; J: TRBJ2-2
CDR3: CASSLKGPGQGAPIQETQYF; V: TRBV7-8; J: TRBJ2-5
CDR3: CASSWDSDTQYF; V: TRBV2; J: TRBJ2-3